The clone carrying this T cell receptor beta chain has only a few counts. Its matching antigen is unknown. The junction departs from the called germline gene at one end, perhaps through a read error. These data belong to a study of T cells in Graves' hyperthyroidism and ophthalmopathy. Study overall: The blood sample was taken at first diagnosis, before treatment began.

The germline gives CDR1 SGHTA, CDR2 FQGNSA. The CDR3 has 15 amino acids. Amplification of TCR beta CDR3 regions used RNA as the template. RT-PCR in the first round (using the HTBI primer set) targeted the TCR CDR3. TCRdb ran MiXCR on the multiplex PCR reads and lists one entry per CDR3 protein. The sample gives about 360,000 distinct CDR3 sequences, about a fifth of which show up once; 3.7% is in the top ten. Study-wide results and limits: Before onset, by a median of about seven months, the model predicted ophthalmopathy.

Those with hyperthyroidism were 18 to 65 years old, newly diagnosed, and ill for under 2 months. Criteria for exclusion of patients were uncontrolled infection, other autoimmune disease, pregnancy or lactation. V is TRBV7-2 and J is TRBJ1-5; D not resolved. Sequenced: blood. This clonotype originated in a woman in her late teens or twenties with Graves' hyperthyroidism. CDR3 region: CASSPGVVSNQPRHF. The CDR3, as DNA: TGTGCCAGCAGCCCGGGCGTTGTTAGCAATCAGCCCCGGCATTTT.